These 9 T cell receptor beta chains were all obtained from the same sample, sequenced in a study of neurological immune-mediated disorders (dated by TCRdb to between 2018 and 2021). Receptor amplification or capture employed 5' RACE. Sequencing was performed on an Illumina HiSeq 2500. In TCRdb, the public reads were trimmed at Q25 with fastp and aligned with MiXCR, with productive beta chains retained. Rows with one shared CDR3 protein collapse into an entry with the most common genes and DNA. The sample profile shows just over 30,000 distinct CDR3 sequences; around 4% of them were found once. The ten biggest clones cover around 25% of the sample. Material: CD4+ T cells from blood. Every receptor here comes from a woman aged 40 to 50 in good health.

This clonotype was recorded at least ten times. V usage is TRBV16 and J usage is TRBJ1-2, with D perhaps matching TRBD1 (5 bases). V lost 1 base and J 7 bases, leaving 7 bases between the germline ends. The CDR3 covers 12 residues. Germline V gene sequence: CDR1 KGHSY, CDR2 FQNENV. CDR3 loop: CASSQLRGGYTF. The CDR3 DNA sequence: TGTGCCAGCAGCCAATTAAGGGGTGGCTACACCTTC.

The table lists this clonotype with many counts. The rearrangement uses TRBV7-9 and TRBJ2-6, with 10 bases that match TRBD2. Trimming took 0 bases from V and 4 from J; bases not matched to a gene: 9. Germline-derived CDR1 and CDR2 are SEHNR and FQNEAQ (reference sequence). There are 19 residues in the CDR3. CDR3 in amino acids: CASSLASLAGASGANVLTF. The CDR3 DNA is TGTGCCAGCAGCTTAGCGTCCCTAGCGGGGGCTTCGGGGGCCAACGTCCTGACTTTC.

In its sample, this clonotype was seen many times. The CDR3 region has the DNA TGTGCCAGCAGCTTAGATTCCGGGGGGCGAGGAGAGACCCAGTACTTC. Residues: CASSLDSGGRGETQYF. The J gene is TRBJ2-5, the V gene TRBV11-2; maybe TRBD2 (7 bases). V lost 0 bases and J lost 4, with 15 bases in between. CDR3 length: 16 amino acids. Germline CDR1 and CDR2: SGHAT and FQNNGV.

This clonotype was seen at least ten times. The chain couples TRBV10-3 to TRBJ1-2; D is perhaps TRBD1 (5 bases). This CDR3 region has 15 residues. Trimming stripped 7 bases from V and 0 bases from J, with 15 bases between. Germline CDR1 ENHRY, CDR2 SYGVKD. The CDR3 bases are TGTGCCATCACCCCTCAGGGAATAGCTAACTATGGCTACACCTTC. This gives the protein CAITPQGIANYGYTF.

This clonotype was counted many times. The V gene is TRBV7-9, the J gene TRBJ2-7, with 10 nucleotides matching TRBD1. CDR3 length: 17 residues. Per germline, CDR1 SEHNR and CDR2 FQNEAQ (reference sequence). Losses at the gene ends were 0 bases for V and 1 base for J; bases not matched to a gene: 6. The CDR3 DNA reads TGTGCCAGCAGCTTAGCCTTCCGGGACAGGGGATCCTACGAGCAGTACTTC. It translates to CASSLAFRDRGSYEQYF. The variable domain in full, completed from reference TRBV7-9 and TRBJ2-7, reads DTGVSQNPRHKITKRGQNVTFRCDPISEHNRLYWYRQTLGQGPEFLTYFQNEAQLEKSRLLSDRFSAERPKGSFSTLEIQRTEQGDSAMYLCASSLAFRDRGSYEQYFGPGTRLTVT.

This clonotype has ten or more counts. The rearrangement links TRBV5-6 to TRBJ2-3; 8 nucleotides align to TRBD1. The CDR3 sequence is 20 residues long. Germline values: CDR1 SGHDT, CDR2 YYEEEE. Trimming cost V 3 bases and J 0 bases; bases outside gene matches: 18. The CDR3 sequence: CASSSRQGFGVGVSTDTQYF. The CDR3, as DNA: TGTGCCAGCAGCTCACGACAGGGGTTTGGTGTGGGAGTTAGCACAGATACGCAGTATTTT.

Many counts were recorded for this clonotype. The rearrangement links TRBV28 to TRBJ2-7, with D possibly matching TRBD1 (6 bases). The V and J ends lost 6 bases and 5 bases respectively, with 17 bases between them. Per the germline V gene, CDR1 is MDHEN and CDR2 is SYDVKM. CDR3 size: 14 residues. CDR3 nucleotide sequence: TGTGCCAGCAGCTTCCGGACAAGGGGGAACGAGCAGTACTTC. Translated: CASSFRTRGNEQYF.

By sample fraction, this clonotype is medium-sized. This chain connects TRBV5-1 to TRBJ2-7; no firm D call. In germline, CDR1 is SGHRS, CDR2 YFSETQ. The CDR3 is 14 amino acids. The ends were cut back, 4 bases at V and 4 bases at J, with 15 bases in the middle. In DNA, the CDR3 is TGCGCCAGCAGCAACAGAGTAGACCGGTACGAGCAGTACTTC. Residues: CASSNRVDRYEQYF.

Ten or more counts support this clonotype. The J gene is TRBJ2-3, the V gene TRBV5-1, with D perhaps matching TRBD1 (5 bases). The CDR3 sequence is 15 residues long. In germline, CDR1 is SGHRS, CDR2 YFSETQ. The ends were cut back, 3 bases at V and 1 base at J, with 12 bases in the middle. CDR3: CASSSQVSGTDTQYF. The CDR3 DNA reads TGCGCCAGCAGCTCACAGGTTTCTGGCACAGATACGCAGTATTTT.